This entry features one TCR beta chain sequence. Its antigen is unidentified. A universal primer site came from template switching; cDNA carried unique molecular identifiers. TCRdb re-called the 5' RACE reads through MiXCR, storing one row per CDR3 protein. The sample holds a few hundred thousand distinct CDR3 sequences, 10% to 15% seen once. The sample comes from a study of identical twins. Notes on the study in general: It was out-of-frame TCR alpha sharing in monozygotic twins that models underestimated.

The CDR3 runs 14 residues. The V and J ends lost 6 bases and 0 bases respectively, with 9 bases between them. These same records also appear under a second study, on yellow fever vaccine responses in identical twins. That paper notes: Reportedly, twins' vaccine T cell responses looked partly convergent and partly personalized.

Sequenced: CD8+ T cells sorted from blood. The TCR was taken from a woman in her late teens or twenties in good health. V gene TRBV12-3 or TRBV12-4 combines with J gene TRBJ1-5; D is unresolved. CDR3 in DNA: TGTGCCAGCAGCGGACGGGATAGCAATCAGCCCCAGCATTTT. This sequence encodes CASSGRDSNQPQHF.